A selection of T cell receptor beta chains follows, all from one sample in a study of T cell changes during pregnancy in multiple sclerosis. Profiled with immunoSEQ multiplex PCR; TCRdb holds only in-frame clones, not every one. The table shows approximately 33,000 clones, with about 91% occurring only once. Source: CD4+ T cells from peripheral blood mononuclear cells, taken after pregnancy. All receptors derive from a female donor with multiple sclerosis, enrolled in a pregnancy study. The CDR3 runs from the conserved cysteine through the conserved F or W. The D gene is left open where the match is weak. Clone size is not always given. Where it is, it says once, few, many or a class for expanded clones.

J gene: TRBJ2-1; clone size: NA; V gene: TRBV19; D gene: TRBD2; CDR3 DNA: TGTGCCAGTAGTACCGGGACTAGCGGGAGACCTTCCTACAATGAGCAGTTCTTC; CDR3 protein: CASSTGTSGRPSYNEQFF
J gene: TRBJ2-5; clone size: once; V gene: TRBV28; D gene: TRBD2; CDR3 DNA: TGTGCCAGCAGTTTCGGGACTAGCGGGAGTGAGGAGACCCAGTACTTC; CDR3 protein: CASSFGTSGSEETQYF
J gene: TRBJ1-1; clone size: NA; V gene: TRBV19; D gene: TRBD1; CDR3 DNA: TGTGCCAGTAGCCTCCTTACCAGGGGGCGGACTGAAGCTTTCTTT; CDR3 protein: CASSLLTRGRTEAFF
J gene: TRBJ1-3; clone size: NA; V gene: TRBV12-5; D gene: NA; CDR3 DNA: TGTGCTAGTGGACTCAGGGATGGAAACACCATATATTTT; CDR3 protein: CASGLRDGNTIYF
J gene: TRBJ2-3; clone size: once; V gene: TRBV11-2; D gene: NA; CDR3 DNA: TGTGCCAGCAGCTTAACCCCCATCAGCAGGGGACCCACAGATACGCAGTATTTT; CDR3 protein: CASSLTPISRGPTDTQYF
J gene: TRBJ1-5; clone size: NA; V gene: TRBV7-2; D gene: NA; CDR3 DNA: TGTGCCAGCAGCTTCACCGGGTCGGGGAAGGGTGATCAGCCCCAGCATTTT; CDR3 protein: CASSFTGSGKGDQPQHF
J gene: TRBJ2-4; clone size: NA; V gene: TRBV5-4; D gene: TRBD2; CDR3 DNA: TGTGCCAGCAGCTTAGCGGGGCCCACCAAAAACATTCAGTACTTC; CDR3 protein: CASSLAGPTKNIQYF
J gene: TRBJ2-3; clone size: NA; V gene: TRBV18; D gene: NA; CDR3 DNA: TGTGCCAGCTCACCAAGGATCGGGGATGGCACAGATACGCAGTATTTT; CDR3 protein: CASSPRIGDGTDTQYF
J gene: TRBJ2-5; clone size: NA; V gene: TRBV27; D gene: NA; CDR3 DNA: TGTGCCAGCAGCCACAATGGACTGAAGCAAGAGACCCAGTACTTC; CDR3 protein: CASSHNGLKQETQYF
J gene: TRBJ1-4; clone size: NA; V gene: TRBV27; D gene: TRBD1; CDR3 DNA: TGTGCCAGCCGCCCGGGACAGCTTACAACTAATGAAAAACTGTTTTTT; CDR3 protein: CASRPGQLTTNEKLFF
J gene: TRBJ1-1; clone size: NA; V gene: TRBV4-1; D gene: NA; CDR3 DNA: TGCGCCAGCAGCCGGGGAGGGAGTTTTAACACTGAAGCTTTCTTT; CDR3 protein: CASSRGGSFNTEAFF
J gene: TRBJ1-6; clone size: NA; V gene: TRBV19; D gene: NA; CDR3 DNA: TGTGCCAGTAGTATGGACGGGCAGGGGTTTAGCTTCGGTTCACCCCTCCACTTT; CDR3 protein: CASSMDGQGFSFGSPLHF
J gene: TRBJ1-3; clone size: once; V gene: TRBV30; D gene: TRBD1; CDR3 DNA: TGTGCCTGGGTCCCCATCGGGACAGGGTATATGAGGTCCTCTGGAAACACCATATATTTT; CDR3 protein: CAWVPIGTGYMRSSGNTIYF
J gene: TRBJ1-1; clone size: once; V gene: TRBV14; D gene: TRBD1; CDR3 DNA: TGTGCCAGCAGCCTCCGAACAGGGGGGGCCACTGAAGCTTTCTTT; CDR3 protein: CASSLRTGGATEAFF
J gene: TRBJ2-4; clone size: few; V gene: TRBV19; D gene: NA; CDR3 DNA: TGTGCCAGTAGTATTGGGGGGGCCCAATCGAACATTCAGTACTTC; CDR3 protein: CASSIGGAQSNIQYF
J gene: TRBJ2-1; clone size: NA; V gene: TRBV5-4; D gene: TRBD1; CDR3 DNA: TGTGCCAGCAGCTCGGCGACAGGGGGCCATGAGCAGTTCTTC; CDR3 protein: CASSSATGGHEQFF
J gene: TRBJ2-1; clone size: NA; V gene: TRBV6-4; D gene: TRBD1; CDR3 DNA: TGTGCCAGCAGCCGATGGATCGGACAGGGGGCAGGTGAGCAGTTCTTC; CDR3 protein: CASSRWIGQGAGEQFF
J gene: TRBJ1-4; clone size: NA; V gene: TRBV10-3; D gene: TRBD1; CDR3 DNA: TGTGCTTCCAGGGGGGACAGCCATGAAAAACTGTTTTTT; CDR3 protein: CASRGDSHEKLFF
J gene: TRBJ2-7; clone size: NA; V gene: TRBV11-2; D gene: NA; CDR3 DNA: TGTGCCAGCAGCTTCCCCTCCGGGGAGCAGTACTTC; CDR3 protein: CASSFPSGEQYF
J gene: TRBJ2-7; clone size: NA; V gene: TRBV28; D gene: NA; CDR3 DNA: TGTGCCAGCAGTGTCGCCGGGACAACCACCTGGCGCGAGCAGTACTTC; CDR3 protein: CASSVAGTTTWREQYF
J gene: TRBJ1-4; clone size: few; V gene: TRBV18; D gene: TRBD1; CDR3 DNA: TGTGCCAGCTCACCGCCGGGACAGCCGAATGAAAAACTGTTTTTT; CDR3 protein: CASSPPGQPNEKLFF
J gene: TRBJ2-7; clone size: NA; V gene: TRBV2; D gene: TRBD1; CDR3 DNA: TGTGCCAGCAGGGGACAGGCCCTAGTCGGCGAGCAGTACTTC; CDR3 protein: CASRGQALVGEQYF
J gene: TRBJ2-1; clone size: NA; V gene: TRBV4-1; D gene: TRBD2; CDR3 DNA: TGCGCCAGCAGCCAAATCCCTAGCGGGGGCTACAATGAGCAGTTCTTC; CDR3 protein: CASSQIPSGGYNEQFF
J gene: TRBJ2-7; clone size: NA; V gene: TRBV6-6; D gene: TRBD2; CDR3 DNA: TGTGCCAGCAGCCTGACTAGCGGGGGAGAGCAGTACTTC; CDR3 protein: CASSLTSGGEQYF
J gene: TRBJ2-1; clone size: NA; V gene: TRBV2; D gene: TRBD1; CDR3 DNA: TGTGCCAGCAGTGAGGGGACAGGCTCCTACAATGAGCAGTTCTTC; CDR3 protein: CASSEGTGSYNEQFF
J gene: TRBJ1-4; clone size: NA; V gene: TRBV29-1; D gene: NA; CDR3 DNA: TGCAGCGTCACCCGGGGGGGCGAGGGAAAACTGTTTTTT; CDR3 protein: CSVTRGGEGKLFF
J gene: TRBJ1-4; clone size: once; V gene: TRBV19; D gene: NA; CDR3 DNA: TGTGCCAGTAGCAGGTGGGGGGACTCGGATGAAAAACTGTTTTTT; CDR3 protein: CASSRWGDSDEKLFF
J gene: TRBJ1-1; clone size: NA; V gene: TRBV5-1; D gene: NA; CDR3 DNA: TGCGCCAGCAGCTTGGAGACTATGAACACTGAAGCTTTCTTT; CDR3 protein: CASSLETMNTEAFF
J gene: TRBJ1-5; clone size: NA; V gene: TRBV6-8; D gene: NA; CDR3 DNA: TGTGCCAGCAGTGACTTACGCGGAGCGGGTTATAGCAATCAGCCCCAGCATTTT; CDR3 protein: CASSDLRGAGYSNQPQHF
J gene: TRBJ2-7; clone size: NA; V gene: TRBV18; D gene: NA; CDR3 DNA: TGTGCCAGCTCACCGGAGACAGTCTTCTACGAGCAGTACTTC; CDR3 protein: CASSPETVFYEQYF
J gene: TRBJ1-2; clone size: NA; V gene: TRBV10-3; D gene: TRBD1; CDR3 DNA: TGTGCCATCAGGGACAGACAGGGGGCCGTTGGCTACACCTTC; CDR3 protein: CAIRDRQGAVGYTF
J gene: TRBJ2-1; clone size: once; V gene: TRBV2; D gene: NA; CDR3 DNA: TGTGCCAGCAGAAACAGATCCTACAATGAGCAGTTCTTC; CDR3 protein: CASRNRSYNEQFF
J gene: TRBJ2-7; clone size: NA; V gene: TRBV6-5; D gene: NA; CDR3 DNA: TGTGCCAGCAAGGGGACTTCCTACGAGCAGTACTTC; CDR3 protein: CASKGTSYEQYF
J gene: TRBJ2-2; clone size: NA; V gene: TRBV7-6; D gene: TRBD1; CDR3 DNA: TGTGCCAGCAGCCGACATGGGACAGGGGAAACCGGGGAGCTGTTTTTT; CDR3 protein: CASSRHGTGETGELFF
J gene: TRBJ2-1; clone size: NA; V gene: TRBV9; D gene: TRBD2; CDR3 DNA: TGTGCCAGCAGCGTAGTAAGCGGGGAGCGGGGTAATGAGCAGTTCTTC; CDR3 protein: CASSVVSGERGNEQFF
J gene: TRBJ1-5; clone size: NA; V gene: TRBV18; D gene: NA; CDR3 DNA: TGTGCCAGCTCACTTACAGGGCCCTCTGCGCCCCAGCATTTT; CDR3 protein: CASSLTGPSAPQHF
J gene: TRBJ2-3; clone size: NA; V gene: TRBV18; D gene: NA; CDR3 DNA: TGTGCCAGCTCACCGAGTACAGGAAGCACAGATACGCAGTATTTT; CDR3 protein: CASSPSTGSTDTQYF
J gene: TRBJ2-3; clone size: NA; V gene: TRBV7-2; D gene: NA; CDR3 DNA: TGTGCCAGCAGCTTAGGGGGCGTCCCTAGCACAGATACGCAGTATTTT; CDR3 protein: CASSLGGVPSTDTQYF
J gene: TRBJ2-3; clone size: NA; V gene: TRBV19; D gene: NA; CDR3 DNA: TGTGCCAGTAGTAGTCAGGGGGGCCCCACAGATACGCAGTATTTT; CDR3 protein: CASSSQGGPTDTQYF
J gene: TRBJ2-7; clone size: NA; V gene: TRBV18; D gene: TRBD1; CDR3 DNA: TGTGCCAGCTCACCGCTCCTCCTCACGACAGGGGAGTACGAGCAGTACTTC; CDR3 protein: CASSPLLLTTGEYEQYF
J gene: TRBJ1-1; clone size: NA; V gene: TRBV5-1; D gene: TRBD1; CDR3 DNA: TGCGCCAACATTTGCAGGGGGCGCGGCACTGAAGCTTTCTTT; CDR3 protein: CANICRGRGTEAFF
J gene: TRBJ2-5; clone size: NA; V gene: TRBV11-1; D gene: NA; CDR3 DNA: TGTGCCAGCAGCTTAGGCGGGCGGACGCAAGAGACCCAGTACTTC; CDR3 protein: CASSLGGRTQETQYF
J gene: TRBJ2-7; clone size: once; V gene: TRBV5-1; D gene: NA; CDR3 DNA: TGCGCCAGCAGCTGGGACCGGGACACCTACGAGCAGTACTTC; CDR3 protein: CASSWDRDTYEQYF
J gene: TRBJ2-3; clone size: NA; V gene: TRBV11-2; D gene: NA; CDR3 DNA: TGTGCCAGCAGCTTCTCGATAGCGGCCTCCACAGATACGCAGTATTTT; CDR3 protein: CASSFSIAASTDTQYF
J gene: TRBJ1-1; clone size: NA; V gene: TRBV19; D gene: NA; CDR3 DNA: TGTGCCAGTAGTTCACGACCACAGGGGAACACTGAAGCTTTCTTT; CDR3 protein: CASSSRPQGNTEAFF
J gene: TRBJ2-5; clone size: NA; V gene: TRBV14; D gene: NA; CDR3 DNA: TGTGCCAACCGACTGGAGGCGGGACCCCAAGAGACCCAGTACTTC; CDR3 protein: CANRLEAGPQETQYF
J gene: TRBJ2-5; clone size: NA; V gene: TRBV7-2; D gene: NA; CDR3 DNA: TGTGCCAGCAGCTTAGTACGGGGAAGAGAGACCCAGTACTTC; CDR3 protein: CASSLVRGRETQYF
J gene: TRBJ1-1; clone size: NA; V gene: TRBV5-1; D gene: NA; CDR3 DNA: TGCGCCAGCAGCTGGGCGGGAAACACTGAAGCTTTCTTT; CDR3 protein: CASSWAGNTEAFF